The sequence of this T cell receptor (beta chain) was determined in a study of blood T cell repertoires in COVID-19. The repertoire was sequenced with immunoSEQ multiplex PCR; TCRdb's copy has only in-frame clones and lacks some. The table has almost 250,000 clones, about 89% seen once. The specimen was PBMCs or T cells enriched from blood (not recorded which). The sequence came from a woman aged 25-40 years who had recovered from COVID-19.

The CDR3 spells CAISARGLEGSPLHF. The CDR3 DNA is TGTGCCATCAGTGCCAGGGGATTAGAGGGTTCACCCCTCCACTTT. The chain links TRBV10-3 to TRBJ1-6, with D possibly TRBD1 on 6 matching bases. V was shortened by 4 bases and J by 9 bases, with 16 bases between the two germline ends. Germline CDR1 ENHRY, CDR2 SYGVKD. The CDR3 totals 15 residues.